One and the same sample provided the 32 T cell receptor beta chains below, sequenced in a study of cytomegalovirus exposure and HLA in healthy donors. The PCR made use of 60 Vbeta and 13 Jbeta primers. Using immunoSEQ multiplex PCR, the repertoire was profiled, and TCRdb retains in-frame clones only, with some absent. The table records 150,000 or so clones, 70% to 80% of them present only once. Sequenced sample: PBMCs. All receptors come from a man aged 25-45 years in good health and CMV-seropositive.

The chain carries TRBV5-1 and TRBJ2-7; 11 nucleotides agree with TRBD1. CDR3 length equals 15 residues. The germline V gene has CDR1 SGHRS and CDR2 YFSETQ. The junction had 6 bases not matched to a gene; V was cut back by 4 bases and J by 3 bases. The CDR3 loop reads CASSPRGTGGYEQYF. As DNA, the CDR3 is TGCGCCAGCAGCCCACGAGGGACAGGGGGCTACGAGCAGTACTTC.

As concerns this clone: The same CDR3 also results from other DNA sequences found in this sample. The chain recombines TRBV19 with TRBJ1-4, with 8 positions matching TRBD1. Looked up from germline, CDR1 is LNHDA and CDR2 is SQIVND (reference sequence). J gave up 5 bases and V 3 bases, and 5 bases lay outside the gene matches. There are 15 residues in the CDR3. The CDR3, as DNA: TGTGCCAGTAGTATCCGGACAGGGACAAATGAAAAACTGTTTTTT. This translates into CASSIRTGTNEKLFF.

CDR3 in amino acids: CAIRDGTASYNEQFF. The CDR3 DNA reads TGTGCCATCAGGGATGGGACAGCGTCCTACAATGAGCAGTTCTTC. The chain links TRBV10-3 to TRBJ2-1; 7 bases line up with TRBD1. The trim removed 6 bases at V and 1 base at J, leaving 6 bases unmatched. Germline V gene data show CDR1 as ENHRY and CDR2 as SYGVKD. The CDR3 consists of 15 residues.

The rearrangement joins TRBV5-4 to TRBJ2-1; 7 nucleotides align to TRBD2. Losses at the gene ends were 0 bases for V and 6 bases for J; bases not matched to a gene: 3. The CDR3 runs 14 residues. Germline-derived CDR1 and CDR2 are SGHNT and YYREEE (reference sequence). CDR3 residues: CASSLVAGANEQFF. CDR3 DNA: TGTGCCAGCAGCTTGGTGGCGGGAGCCAATGAGCAGTTCTTC. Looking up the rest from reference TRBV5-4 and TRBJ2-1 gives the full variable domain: ETGVTQSPTHLIKTRGQQVTLRCSSQSGHNTVSWYQQALGQGPQFIFQYYREEENGRGNFPPRFSGLQFPNYSSELNVNALELDDSALYLCASSLVAGANEQFFGPGTRLTVL.

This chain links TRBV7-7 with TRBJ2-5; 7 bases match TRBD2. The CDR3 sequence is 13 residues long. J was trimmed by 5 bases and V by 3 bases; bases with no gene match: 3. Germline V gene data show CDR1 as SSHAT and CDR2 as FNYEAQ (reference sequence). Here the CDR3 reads CASSLMGGETQYF. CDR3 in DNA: TGTGCCAGCAGCTTGATGGGAGGGGAGACCCAGTACTTC.

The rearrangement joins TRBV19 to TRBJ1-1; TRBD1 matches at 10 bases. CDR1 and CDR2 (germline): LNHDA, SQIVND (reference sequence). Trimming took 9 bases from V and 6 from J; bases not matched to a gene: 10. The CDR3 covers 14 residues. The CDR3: CASGVGDRGPEAFF. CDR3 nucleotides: TGTGCCAGCGGAGTCGGAGACAGGGGGCCTGAAGCTTTCTTT.

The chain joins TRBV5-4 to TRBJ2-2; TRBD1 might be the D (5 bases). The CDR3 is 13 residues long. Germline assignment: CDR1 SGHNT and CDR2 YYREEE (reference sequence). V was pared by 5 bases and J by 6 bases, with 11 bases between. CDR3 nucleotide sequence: TGTGCCAGCAGAAAACAGGTTTCCGGGGAGCTGTTTTTT. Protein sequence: CASRKQVSGELFF.

The CDR3 nucleotides are TGTGCCAGCAGCTTAGGGGGCGCCACCGGGGAGCTGTTTTTT. Translated: CASSLGGATGELFF. This chain uses TRBV7-7 with TRBJ2-2; D might be TRBD1 (5 bases). This CDR3 is built from 14 residues. Germline assignment: CDR1 SSHAT and CDR2 FNYEAQ (reference sequence). The ends were cut back, 1 base at V and 4 bases at J, with 7 bases in the middle.

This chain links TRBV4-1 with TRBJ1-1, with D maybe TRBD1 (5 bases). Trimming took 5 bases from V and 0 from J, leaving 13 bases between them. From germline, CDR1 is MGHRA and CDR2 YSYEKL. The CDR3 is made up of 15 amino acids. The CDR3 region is CASSSRTGVNTEAFF. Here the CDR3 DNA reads TGCGCCAGCAGCTCTCGGACGGGGGTGAACACTGAAGCTTTCTTT.

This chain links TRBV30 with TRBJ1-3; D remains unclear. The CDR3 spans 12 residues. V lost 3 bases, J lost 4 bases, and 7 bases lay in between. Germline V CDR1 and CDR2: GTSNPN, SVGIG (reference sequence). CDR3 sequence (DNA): TGTGCCTGGAGCGGGGTCGGAAACACCATATATTTT. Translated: CAWSGVGNTIYF.

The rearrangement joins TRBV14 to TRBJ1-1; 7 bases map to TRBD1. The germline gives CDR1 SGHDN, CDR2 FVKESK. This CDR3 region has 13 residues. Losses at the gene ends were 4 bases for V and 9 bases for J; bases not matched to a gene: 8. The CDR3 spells CASSPQTGQKAFF. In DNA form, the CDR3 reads TGTGCCAGCAGCCCCCAAACGGGACAGAAAGCTTTCTTT.

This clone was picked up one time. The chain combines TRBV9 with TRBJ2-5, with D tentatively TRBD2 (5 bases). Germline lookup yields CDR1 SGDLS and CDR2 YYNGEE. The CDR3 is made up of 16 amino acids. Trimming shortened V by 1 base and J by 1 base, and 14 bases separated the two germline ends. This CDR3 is CASSVSADISQETQYF. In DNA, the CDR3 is TGTGCCAGCAGCGTATCAGCGGATATTAGCCAAGAGACCCAGTACTTC.

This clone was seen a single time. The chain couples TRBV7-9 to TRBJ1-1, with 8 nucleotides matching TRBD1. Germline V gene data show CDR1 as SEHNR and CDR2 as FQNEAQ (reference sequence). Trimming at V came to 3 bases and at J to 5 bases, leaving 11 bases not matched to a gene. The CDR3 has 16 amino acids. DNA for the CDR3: TGTGCCAGCAGCTTTTTAGGACAGGGACGGCATACTGAAGCTTTCTTT. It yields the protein CASSFLGQGRHTEAFF.

As DNA, the CDR3 is TGTGCCAGTAGTCCTCTTCGTCCCGGGGAGCTGTTTTTT. Its translation is CASSPLRPGELFF. The chain carries TRBV19 and TRBJ2-2; D gene uncertain. The CDR3 contains 13 residues. Germline V CDR1 and CDR2: LNHDA, SQIVND (reference sequence). The V and J ends lost 5 bases and 6 bases respectively, with 10 bases between them.

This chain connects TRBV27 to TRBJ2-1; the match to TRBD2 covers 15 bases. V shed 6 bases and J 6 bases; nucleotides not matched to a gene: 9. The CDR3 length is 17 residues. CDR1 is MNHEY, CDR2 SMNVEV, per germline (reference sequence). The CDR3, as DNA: TGTGCCAGCAGCCCCGGACTAGCGGGGGGGCGGGTCAATGAGCAGTTCTTC. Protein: CASSPGLAGGRVNEQFF.

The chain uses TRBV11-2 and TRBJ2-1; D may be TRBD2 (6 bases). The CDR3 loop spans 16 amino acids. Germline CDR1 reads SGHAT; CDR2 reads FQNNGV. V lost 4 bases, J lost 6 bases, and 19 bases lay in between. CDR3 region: CASSSSLAVGPNEQFF. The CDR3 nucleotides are TGTGCCAGCAGCTCTTCACTAGCTGTTGGTCCCAATGAGCAGTTCTTC.

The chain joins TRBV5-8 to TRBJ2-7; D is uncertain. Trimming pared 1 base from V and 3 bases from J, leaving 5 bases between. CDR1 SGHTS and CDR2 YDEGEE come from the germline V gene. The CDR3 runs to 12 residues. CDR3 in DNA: TGTGCCAGCAGCTTGATCGTCTACGAGCAGTACTTC. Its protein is CASSLIVYEQYF. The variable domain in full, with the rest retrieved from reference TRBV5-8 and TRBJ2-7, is EAGVTQSPTHLIKTRGQQATLRCSPISGHTSVYWYQQALGLGLQFLLWYDEGEERNRGNFPPRFSGRQFPNYSSELNVNALELEDSALYLCASSLIVYEQYFGPGTRLTVT.

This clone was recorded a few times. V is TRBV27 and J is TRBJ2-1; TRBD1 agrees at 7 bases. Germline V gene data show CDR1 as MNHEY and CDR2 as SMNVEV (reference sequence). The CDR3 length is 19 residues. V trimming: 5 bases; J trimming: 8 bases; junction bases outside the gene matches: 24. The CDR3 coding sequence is TGTGCCAGCAGTCCGGAACCGCCTCGTAGCAGGGGGAAGAGGGATGAGCAGTTCTTC. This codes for CASSPEPPRSRGKRDEQFF.

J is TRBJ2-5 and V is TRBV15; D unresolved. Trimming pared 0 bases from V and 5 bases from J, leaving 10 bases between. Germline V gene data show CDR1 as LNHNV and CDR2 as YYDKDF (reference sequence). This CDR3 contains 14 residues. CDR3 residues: CATSRDIGAETQYF. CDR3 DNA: TGTGCCACCAGCAGAGATATTGGAGCCGAGACCCAGTACTTC. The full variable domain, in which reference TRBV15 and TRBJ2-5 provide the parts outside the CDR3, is DAMVIQNPRYQVTQFGKPVTLSCSQTLNHNVMYWYQQKSSQAPKLLFHYYDKDFNNEADTPDNFQSRRPNTSFCFLDIRSPGLGDTAMYLCATSRDIGAETQYFGPGTRLLVL.

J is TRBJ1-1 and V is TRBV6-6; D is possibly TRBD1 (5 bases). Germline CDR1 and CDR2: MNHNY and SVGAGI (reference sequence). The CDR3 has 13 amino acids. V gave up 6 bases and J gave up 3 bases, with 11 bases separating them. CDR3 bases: TGTGCCAGCAGCCTAACAGGTTACACTGAAGCTTTCTTT. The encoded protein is CASSLTGYTEAFF.

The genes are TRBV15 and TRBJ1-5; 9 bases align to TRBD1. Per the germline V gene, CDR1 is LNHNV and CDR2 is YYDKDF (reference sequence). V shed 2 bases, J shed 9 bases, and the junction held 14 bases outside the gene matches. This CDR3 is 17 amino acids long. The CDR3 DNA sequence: TGTGCCACCAGCAGACCACCCGGGACAGGGACCTCGATGCCCCAGCATTTT. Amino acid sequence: CATSRPPGTGTSMPQHF.

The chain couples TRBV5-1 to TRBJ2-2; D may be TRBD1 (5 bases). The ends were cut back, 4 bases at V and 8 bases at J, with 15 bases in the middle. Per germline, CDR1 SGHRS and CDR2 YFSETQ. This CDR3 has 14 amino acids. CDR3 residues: CASSGRGLDGELFF. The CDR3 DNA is TGCGCCAGCAGCGGAAGGGGTCTTGATGGGGAGCTGTTTTTT.

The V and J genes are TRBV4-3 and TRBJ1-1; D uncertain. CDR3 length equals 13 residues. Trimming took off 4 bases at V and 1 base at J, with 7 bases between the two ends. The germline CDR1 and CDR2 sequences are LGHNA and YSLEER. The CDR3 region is CASSRDRNTEAFF. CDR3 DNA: TGCGCCAGCAGCCGAGACCGGAACACTGAAGCTTTCTTT.

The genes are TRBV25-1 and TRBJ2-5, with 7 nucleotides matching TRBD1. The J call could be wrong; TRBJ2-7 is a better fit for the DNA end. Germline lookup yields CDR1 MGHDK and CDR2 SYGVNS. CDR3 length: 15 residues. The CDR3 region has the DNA TGTGCCAGCAGTGAATCTGACAGGGCCTCCTACGAGCAGTACTTC. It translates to CASSESDRASYEQYF.

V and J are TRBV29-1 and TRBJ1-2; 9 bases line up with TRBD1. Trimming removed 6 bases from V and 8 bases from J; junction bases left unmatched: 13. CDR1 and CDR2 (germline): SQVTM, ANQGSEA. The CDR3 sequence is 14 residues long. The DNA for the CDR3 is TGCAGCGTCCAGGGCGGGGGACAGGGACGGGGCTACACCTTC. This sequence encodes CSVQGGGQGRGYTF.

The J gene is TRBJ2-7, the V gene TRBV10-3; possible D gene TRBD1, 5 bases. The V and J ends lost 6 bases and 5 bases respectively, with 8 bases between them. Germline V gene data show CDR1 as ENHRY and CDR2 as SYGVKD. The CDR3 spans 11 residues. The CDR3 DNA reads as TGTGCCATCAGGGGGCCGGACGAGCAGTACTTC. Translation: CAIRGPDEQYF.

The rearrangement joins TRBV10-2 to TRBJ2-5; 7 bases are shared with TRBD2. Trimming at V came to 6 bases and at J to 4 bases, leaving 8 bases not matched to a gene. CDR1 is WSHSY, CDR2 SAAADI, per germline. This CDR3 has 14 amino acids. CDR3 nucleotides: TGCGCCAGCAGCCCCAATGGGGGGGTAGAGACCCAGTACTTC. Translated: CASSPNGGVETQYF.

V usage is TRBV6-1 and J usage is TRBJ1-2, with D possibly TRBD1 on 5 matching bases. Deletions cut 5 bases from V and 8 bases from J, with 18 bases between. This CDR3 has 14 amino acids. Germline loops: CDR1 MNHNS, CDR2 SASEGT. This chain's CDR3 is CASSLPEGVRGYTF. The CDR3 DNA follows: TGTGCCAGCAGTCTACCGGAAGGGGTGCGGGGCTACACCTTC.

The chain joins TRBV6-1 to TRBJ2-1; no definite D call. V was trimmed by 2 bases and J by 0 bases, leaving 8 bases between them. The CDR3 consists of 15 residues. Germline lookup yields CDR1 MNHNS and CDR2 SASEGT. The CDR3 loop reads CASSELGLSYNEQFF. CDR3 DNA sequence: TGTGCCAGCAGTGAACTGGGCCTCTCCTACAATGAGCAGTTCTTC.

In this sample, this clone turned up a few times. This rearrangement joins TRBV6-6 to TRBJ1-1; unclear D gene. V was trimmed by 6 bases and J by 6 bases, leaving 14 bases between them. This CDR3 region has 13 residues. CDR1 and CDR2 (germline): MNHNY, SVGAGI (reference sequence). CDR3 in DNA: TGTGCCAGCAGCCATACCGACACCGCTGAAGCTTTCTTT. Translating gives CASSHTDTAEAFF.

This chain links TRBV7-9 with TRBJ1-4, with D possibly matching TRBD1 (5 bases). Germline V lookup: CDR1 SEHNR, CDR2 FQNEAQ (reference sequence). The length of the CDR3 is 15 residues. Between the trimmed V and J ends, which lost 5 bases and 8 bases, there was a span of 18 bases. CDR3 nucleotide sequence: TGTGCCAGCAGCCCAGAGGCGGGGCGCGGGGAAAAACTGTTTTTT. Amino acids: CASSPEAGRGEKLFF.

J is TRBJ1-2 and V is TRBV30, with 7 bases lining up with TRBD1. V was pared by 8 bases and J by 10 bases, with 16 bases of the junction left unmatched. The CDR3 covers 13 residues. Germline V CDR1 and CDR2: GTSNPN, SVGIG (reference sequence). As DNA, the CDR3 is TGTGCCGCAACAGGGGTCCTCATTAATGCCTACACCTTC. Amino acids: CAATGVLINAYTF.